The rows below give T cell receptor beta chains drawn from one sample of a study of blood T cell repertoires in COVID-19. Only in-frame clones appear in the TCRdb table, and some are missing; sequencing was by immunoSEQ multiplex PCR. The sample lists 140,000 to 150,000 clones, approximately 88% occurring once. The sequencing sample was made of peripheral blood. The receptors derive from a woman in her forties or fifties with acute or convalescent COVID-19. Each CDR3 is given with its conserved first and last residue.

TRBV27	CASSLKRSSTEAFF
TRBV5-4	CASSSGTDYATEAFF
TRBV2	CASEQGMNTEAFF
TRBV28	CASSKTPTGKPYEQYF
TRBV6-5	CASSYSGQYTEAFF
TRBV27	CASRPGLGWYEQYF
TRBV28	CASSLTGTGGSF
TRBV19	CASRNTPRMNTEAFF
TRBV2	CASSWLAGSNTGELFF
TRBV5-4	CASSLNGGNLQETQYF
TRBV25-1	CASSGQGVTGELFF
TRBV7-3	CASSSRGGGTSGYNEQFF
TRBV5-1	CASSSGQISGRSSGEQYF
TRBV7-6	CASSLRRGVGGEAFF
TRBV5-1	CASSFDGGTQYF
TRBV15	CATSRDPEPQHF
TRBV3-1/TRBV3-2	CASSQTRLAEETQYF
TRBV5-4	CASSPGTRGLIDTQYF
TRBV10-1	CASSDPGLAGVTGELFF
TRBV7-3	CASSLQGNSPLHF
TRBV11-3	CASSLSAGQGEETQYF
TRBV7-9	CASSSGQGGSPLHF
TRBV28	CASSLPQGKEYF
TRBV19	CASSSFPGQTIIYGYTF
TRBV6-5	CASRLTGNTEAFF
TRBV11-3	CASSGGSGSYNEQFF
TRBV18	CASSPTRDNQPQHF
TRBV30	CAWSEGQQREKLFF
TRBV3-1/TRBV3-2	CASSQRQGVNYGYTF
TRBV6-5	CASRDMTRNTDTQYF
TRBV24-1	CATSDGLMDTQYF
TRBV20-1	CGAHRYEQYF
TRBV6-5	CASRQGYEQYF
TRBV19	CASSTVPPGYGYTF